The 27 T cell receptor beta chains below all came from one sample that was sequenced in a study of shared clonotypes between healthy human individuals. Libraries were prepared by immunoSEQ multiplex PCR; TCRdb keeps only in-frame clonotypes and omits some of them. The sample lists some 630,000 clones, roughly 96% seen once, with more than 0.085% in the top ten. Positive CCR7 selection of CD45RO-negative cells yielded the naive CD8 cells, and terminally differentiated effector memory CD45RA+ cells were excluded. Sequencing was performed on naive CD8+ T cells sorted from blood. The receptor source for this set is a woman in her thirties in good health.

The chain combines TRBV5-1 with TRBJ1-3; D unclear. Germline V lookup: CDR1 SGHRS, CDR2 YFSETQ. Trimming left V 3 bases short and J 3 bases short, with 13 bases between. The CDR3 contains 15 residues. This chain's CDR3 is CASSSGPDSGNTIYF. The CDR3 DNA follows: TGCGCCAGCAGCTCGGGTCCCGATAGTGGAAACACCATATATTTT.

V is TRBV7-9 and J is TRBJ2-1; either TRBD1 or TRBD2 may supply D (6 bases each). V dropped 8 bases and J dropped 8 bases, with 13 bases sitting between them. The CDR3 sequence is 12 residues long. CDR1 and CDR2 from the germline V gene are SEHNR and FQNEAQ (reference sequence). In DNA, the CDR3 is TGTGCCAGCGGGTTAAGGGGGGATGAGCAGTTCTTC. Amino acid sequence: CASGLRGDEQFF.

V usage is TRBV28 and J usage is TRBJ2-3, with TRBD2 as a possible D gene (6 bases). CDR1 MDHEN and CDR2 SYDVKM come from the germline V gene. Trimming took 3 bases from V and 1 from J, leaving 17 bases between them. This CDR3 has 17 amino acids. The CDR3 DNA sequence: TGTGCCAGCAGTTTTACAGCCGGAGGGGTGGGCACAGATACGCAGTATTTT. Encoded protein: CASSFTAGGVGTDTQYF.

The V gene is TRBV5-6, the J gene TRBJ2-3; D is ambiguous. Germline CDR1 is SGHDT and CDR2 is YYEEEE. The germline V and J ends were trimmed by 0 bases and 0 bases, with 14 bases remaining between them. There are 17 residues in the CDR3. DNA for the CDR3: TGTGCCAGCAGCTTGGCGCTGGATTGGGCAAGCACAGATACGCAGTATTTT. It yields the protein CASSLALDWASTDTQYF.

This clone was detected once. This sequence joins TRBV5-4 and TRBJ1-1; D gene uncertain. CDR3 length: 12 amino acids. Germline-derived CDR1 and CDR2 are SGHNT and YYREEE (reference sequence). V was clipped by 0 bases and J by 7 bases, with 7 bases between them. CDR3 sequence reads: CASSLEAGEAFF. The CDR3 DNA follows: TGTGCCAGCAGCTTGGAAGCAGGTGAAGCTTTCTTT.

The chain recombines TRBV30 with TRBJ1-1, with D possibly matching TRBD1 (5 bases). V was clipped by 2 bases and J by 4 bases, with 14 bases between them. CDR1 and CDR2 from the germline V gene are GTSNPN and SVGIG (reference sequence). CDR3 length: 14 residues. CDR3 loop: CAWSITLGVTEAFF. The DNA of the CDR3 is TGTGCCTGGAGTATCACGCTGGGGGTCACTGAAGCTTTCTTT.

This clone was observed once. This sequence joins TRBV27 and TRBJ2-7; D may be TRBD2 (6 bases). V gave up 3 bases and J gave up 2 bases, with 8 bases separating them. Germline V lookup: CDR1 MNHEY, CDR2 SMNVEV (reference sequence). The CDR3 sequence is 13 residues long. CDR3 residues: CASSFSGPYEQYF. The CDR3 region has the DNA TGTGCCAGCAGTTTCAGCGGGCCCTACGAGCAGTACTTC.

The chain is built from TRBV6-5 and TRBJ2-7; perhaps TRBD2 as D (5 bases). Trimming shortened V by 0 bases and J by 0 bases, and 12 bases separated the two germline ends. CDR3 length: 16 amino acids. CDR1 is MNHEY, CDR2 SVGAGI, per germline. The CDR3 region has the DNA TGTGCCAGCAGTTACTCCAATAGCGTCCTCTCCTACGAGCAGTACTTC. The encoded protein is CASSYSNSVLSYEQYF.

A single count supports this clone. The rearrangement joins TRBV14 to TRBJ2-1; D may be TRBD1 (5 bases). CDR1 and CDR2 (germline): SGHDN, FVKESK. V was trimmed by 4 bases and J by 0 bases, leaving 22 bases between them. The CDR3 runs 19 residues. The CDR3 spells CASSPRAGLPRASYNEQFF. CDR3 DNA: TGTGCCAGCAGCCCACGGGCAGGGTTACCTCGAGCCTCCTACAATGAGCAGTTCTTC.

Note on this clone: Within the sample, other DNA sequences also encode this same CDR3. J is TRBJ2-7 and V is TRBV7-9; D is unclear. The CDR3 spans 11 residues. Trimming pared 4 bases from V and 7 bases from J, leaving 8 bases between. CDR1 is SEHNR, CDR2 FQNEAQ, per germline (reference sequence). The CDR3: CASSWGGEQYF. In DNA form, the CDR3 reads TGTGCCAGCAGCTGGGGTGGGGAGCAGTACTTC.

This clone came up once. The chain links TRBV5-6 to TRBJ1-2; D unresolved. The CDR3 is made up of 17 amino acids. V was clipped by 4 bases and J by 1 base, with 20 bases between them. Germline V gene lookup returns CDR1 SGHDT and CDR2 YYEEEE. This chain's CDR3 is CASSSQLEAYINYGYTF. CDR3 DNA sequence: TGTGCCAGCAGCAGCCAATTGGAGGCGTATATTAACTATGGCTACACCTTC.

Turning to this clone: In the same sample, other DNA sequences code for this CDR3. This chain connects TRBV9 to TRBJ2-3; maybe TRBD2 (5 bases). From germline, CDR1 is SGDLS and CDR2 YYNGEE. V lost 0 bases, J lost 2 bases, and 10 bases lay in between. This CDR3 contains 15 residues. The CDR3 coding sequence is TGTGCCAGCAGCGTAGAGGGAGTTTCCACAGATACGCAGTATTTT. Its protein product is CASSVEGVSTDTQYF.

The chain joins TRBV4-1 to TRBJ2-7; D is possibly TRBD2 (6 bases). V was trimmed by 0 bases and J by 6 bases, leaving 15 bases between them. The CDR3 extends over 15 amino acids. Germline V lookup: CDR1 MGHRA, CDR2 YSYEKL. The CDR3 DNA sequence: TGCGCCAGCAGCCAAGACGGGGGTGGTGTGCTCGAGCAGTACTTC. The encoded protein is CASSQDGGGVLEQYF.

This chain connects TRBV5-6 to TRBJ2-7, with 8 bases that match TRBD1. Germline CDR1 and CDR2: SGHDT and YYEEEE. The V segment lost 3 bases and the J segment 2 bases; nucleotides outside the gene matches: 1. This CDR3 spans 13 amino acids. The CDR3 protein is CASSSDRAYEQYF. CDR3 bases: TGTGCCAGCAGCTCGGACAGGGCCTACGAGCAGTACTTC.

The chain recombines TRBV4-2 with TRBJ2-7; D perhaps matches TRBD2 (5 bases). Germline lookup yields CDR1 LGHNA and CDR2 YNFKEQ. The CDR3 contains 14 residues. Trimming removed 0 bases from V and 3 bases from J, with 9 bases in between. CDR3: CASSQDIGVYEQYF. The CDR3 region has the DNA TGTGCCAGCAGCCAAGATATCGGGGTCTACGAGCAGTACTTC.

Concerning this clone: The sample carries other DNA sequences with the same CDR3. The chain joins TRBV27 to TRBJ1-5; D gene ambiguous. The CDR3 length is 12 residues. Germline-derived CDR1 and CDR2 are MNHEY and SMNVEV (reference sequence). Trimming pared 2 bases from V and 6 bases from J, leaving 5 bases between. Written as DNA, the CDR3 is TGTGCCAGCAGTTTACTAGGTCAGCCCCAGCATTTT. Protein product: CASSLLGQPQHF.

This clone showed up just once. The chain links TRBV4-1 to TRBJ2-1; D ambiguous. Germline V gene data show CDR1 as MGHRA and CDR2 as YSYEKL. This CDR3 spans 15 amino acids. V was clipped by 0 bases and J by 4 bases, with 10 bases between them. The CDR3 loop is CASSQDREVYNEQFF. Here the CDR3 DNA reads TGCGCCAGCAGCCAAGATCGCGAGGTATACAATGAGCAGTTCTTC.

J is TRBJ2-1 and V is TRBV5-1; no definite D call. The CDR3 covers 14 residues. The germline V gene encodes CDR1 SGHRS and CDR2 YFSETQ. Trimming cost V 4 bases and J 7 bases, with 15 bases left between them. CDR3 in DNA: TGCGCCAGCAGCCCTCGGGTAGGGCAGAATGAGCAGTTCTTC. It translates to CASSPRVGQNEQFF.

The chain employs TRBV27 and TRBJ1-2; tentative D call: TRBD1 (5 bases). Germline V gene sequence: CDR1 MNHEY, CDR2 SMNVEV (reference sequence). The V gene lost 6 bases and the J gene lost 5 bases, with 22 bases spanning the gap. This CDR3 is 16 amino acids long. CDR3 loop: CASRSSGGAGTYGYTF. The CDR3 DNA reads TGTGCCAGCAGATCTTCAGGAGGCGCAGGGACGTATGGCTACACCTTC.

The chain has TRBV7-9 and TRBJ2-7, with 9 bases that match TRBD2. This CDR3 has 15 amino acids. V gave up 1 base and J gave up 3 bases; unmatched junction bases: 4. Germline V gene data show CDR1 as SEHNR and CDR2 as FQNEAQ (reference sequence). In DNA, the CDR3 is TGTGCCAGCAGCTTAGTAGCGGGAGTCGGCTACGAGCAGTACTTC. This encodes CASSLVAGVGYEQYF.

This chain links TRBV7-9 with TRBJ2-1, with TRBD2 identical over 9 bases. This CDR3 region has 17 residues. CDR1 is SEHNR and CDR2 is FQNEAQ in the germline V gene (reference sequence). J lost 8 bases, V lost 5 bases, and 16 bases had no gene match. This chain's CDR3 is CASSRILAGARFDEQFF. Written as DNA, the CDR3 is TGTGCCAGCAGCCGAATCTTAGCGGGAGCCCGGTTCGATGAGCAGTTCTTC. The full variable domain, in which reference TRBV7-9 and TRBJ2-1 provide the parts outside the CDR3, is DTGVSQNPRHKITKRGQNVTFRCDPISEHNRLYWYRQTLGQGPEFLTYFQNEAQLEKSRLLSDRFSAERPKGSFSTLEIQRTEQGDSAMYLCASSRILAGARFDEQFFGPGTRLTVL.

The chain joins TRBV25-1 to TRBJ1-3, with TRBD1 identical over 7 bases. V gave up 1 base and J gave up 0 bases; unmatched junction bases: 3. The CDR3 spans 16 residues. Per germline, CDR1 MGHDK and CDR2 SYGVNS. DNA of the CDR3: TGTGCCAGCAGTGAATGGGGACAGATCTCTGGAAACACCATATATTTT. Translated: CASSEWGQISGNTIYF.

The rearrangement links TRBV19 to TRBJ1-1, with D perhaps TRBD1 (5 bases). CDR1 is LNHDA, CDR2 SQIVND, per germline (reference sequence). Trimming pared 6 bases from V and 1 base from J, leaving 18 bases between. CDR3 length: 16 amino acids. The DNA for the CDR3 is TGTGCCAGTAGCCAACTTCCCGACAGATCGAACACTGAAGCTTTCTTT. Its protein is CASSQLPDRSNTEAFF.

This chain joins TRBV15 and TRBJ1-5, with no clear D. The germline gives CDR1 LNHNV, CDR2 YYDKDF (reference sequence). The V end was cut by 9 bases, the J end by 3 bases, with 18 bases between. The CDR3 covers 15 residues. CDR3 DNA: TGTGCCACAGCTGACGACACTTATAACAATCAGCCCCAGCATTTT. As protein: CATADDTYNNQPQHF.

V and J are TRBV9 and TRBJ2-5, with 7 bases lining up with TRBD2. This CDR3 has 15 residues. With 2 bases clipped from V and 2 bases from J, the junction kept 6 bases outside the gene matches. The V gene's germline CDR1 is SGDLS and CDR2 YYNGEE. CDR3 amino acids: CASSVWGGQQETQYF. The CDR3 DNA is TGTGCCAGCAGCGTCTGGGGAGGGCAACAAGAGACCCAGTACTTC.

J is TRBJ1-1 and V is TRBV5-6; D unclear. The CDR3 extends over 13 amino acids. CDR1 is SGHDT, CDR2 YYEEEE, per germline. V lost 0 bases, J lost 1 base, and 4 bases lay in between. This chain's CDR3 is CASSLAENTEAFF. CDR3 nucleotides: TGTGCCAGCAGCTTGGCGGAGAACACTGAAGCTTTCTTT.

V is TRBV11-1 and J is TRBJ2-1; D call uncertain. V was cut by 0 bases and J by 7 bases, with 10 bases left in between. The CDR3 length is 14 residues. The germline gives CDR1 SGHAT, CDR2 FQDESV (reference sequence). The CDR3 sequence is CASSLAEIGNEQFF. CDR3 bases: TGTGCCAGCAGCTTAGCCGAAATCGGGAATGAGCAGTTCTTC.